This T cell receptor beta chain was sequenced during a study of T cells in narcolepsy. Study-level findings and limits: HCRT-specific and TRIB2-specific autoreactive clonotypes appeared among same-patient CSF and blood CD4+ clonotypes. Autoreactive clonotypes reportedly recurred in blood of same and different patients, not controls. Autoreactive clone sequences were missing from some blood memory CD4+ repertoires.

Clones were sequenced by immunoSEQ multiplex PCR, and TCRdb holds only the in-frame ones, with some missing. Of about 31,000 clones in the sample, roughly 78% were seen once. V lost 0 bases to trimming and J lost 8 bases, with 8 bases between them. CDR3 length equals 12 residues. The V gene's germline CDR1 is SGHRS and CDR2 YFSETQ. As concerns this clone: Its matching antigen is unknown.

V is TRBV5-1 and J is TRBJ1-1, with TRBD1 as a possible D gene (6 bases). This TCR came from a human donor with narcolepsy. The sequenced sample consisted of CD45RA- memory CD4+ T cells from PBMCs. CDR3 nucleotides: TGCGCCAGCAGCTTGGTCACAGGGGAAGCTTTCTTT. The encoded protein is CASSLVTGEAFF.